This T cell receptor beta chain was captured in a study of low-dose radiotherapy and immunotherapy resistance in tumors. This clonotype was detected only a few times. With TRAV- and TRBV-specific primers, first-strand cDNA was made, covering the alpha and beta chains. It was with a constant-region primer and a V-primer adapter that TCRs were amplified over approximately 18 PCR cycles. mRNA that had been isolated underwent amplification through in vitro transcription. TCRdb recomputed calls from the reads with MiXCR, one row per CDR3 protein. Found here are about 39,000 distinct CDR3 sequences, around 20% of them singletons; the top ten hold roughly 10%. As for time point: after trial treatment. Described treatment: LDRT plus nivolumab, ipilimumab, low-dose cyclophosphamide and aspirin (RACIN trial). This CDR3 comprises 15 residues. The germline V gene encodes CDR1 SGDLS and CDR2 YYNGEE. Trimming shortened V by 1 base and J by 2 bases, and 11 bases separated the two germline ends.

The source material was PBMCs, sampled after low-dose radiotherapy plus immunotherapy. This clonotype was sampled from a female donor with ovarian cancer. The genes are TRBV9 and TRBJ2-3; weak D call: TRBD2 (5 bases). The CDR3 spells CASSVNERFTDTQYF. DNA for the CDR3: TGTGCCAGCAGCGTAAACGAGCGGTTCACAGATACGCAGTATTTT.